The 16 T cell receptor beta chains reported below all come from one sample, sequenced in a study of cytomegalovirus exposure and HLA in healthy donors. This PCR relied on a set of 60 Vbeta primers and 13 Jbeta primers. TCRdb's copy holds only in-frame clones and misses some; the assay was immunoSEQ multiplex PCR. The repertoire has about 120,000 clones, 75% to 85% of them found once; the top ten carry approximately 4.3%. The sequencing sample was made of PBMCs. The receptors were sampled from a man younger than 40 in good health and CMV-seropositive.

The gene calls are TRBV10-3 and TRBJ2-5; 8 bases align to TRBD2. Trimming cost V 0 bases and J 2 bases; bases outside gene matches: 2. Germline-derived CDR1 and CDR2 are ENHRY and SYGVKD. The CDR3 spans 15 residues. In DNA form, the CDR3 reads TGTGCCATCAGTGAGTCCGGGGGGGGTCAAGAGACCCAGTACTTC. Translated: CAISESGGGQETQYF.

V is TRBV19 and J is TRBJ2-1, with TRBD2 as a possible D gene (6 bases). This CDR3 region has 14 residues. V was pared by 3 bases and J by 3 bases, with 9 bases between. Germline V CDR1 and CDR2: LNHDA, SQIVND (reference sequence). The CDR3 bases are TGTGCCAGTAGTATGGGAGGCCTCTACAATGAGCAGTTCTTC. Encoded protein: CASSMGGLYNEQFF. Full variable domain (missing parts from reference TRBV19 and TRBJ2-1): DGGITQSPKYLFRKEGQNVTLSCEQNLNHDAMYWYRQDPGQGLRLIYYSQIVNDFQKGDIAEGYSVSREKKESFPLTVTSAQKNPTAFYLCASSMGGLYNEQFFGPGTRLTVL.

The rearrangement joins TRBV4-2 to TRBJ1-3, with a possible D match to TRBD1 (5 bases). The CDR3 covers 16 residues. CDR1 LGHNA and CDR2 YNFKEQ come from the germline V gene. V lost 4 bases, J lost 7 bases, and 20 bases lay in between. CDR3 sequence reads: CASSPRQSTARNTIYF. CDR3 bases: TGTGCCAGCAGCCCCAGACAGTCCACCGCAAGGAACACCATATATTTT.

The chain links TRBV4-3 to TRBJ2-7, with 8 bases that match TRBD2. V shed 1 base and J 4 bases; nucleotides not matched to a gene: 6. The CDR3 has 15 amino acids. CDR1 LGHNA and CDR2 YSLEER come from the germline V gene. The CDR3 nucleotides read TGCGCCAGCAGCCAAGGTATAGCGGGAATATACGAGCAGTACTTC. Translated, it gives CASSQGIAGIYEQYF.

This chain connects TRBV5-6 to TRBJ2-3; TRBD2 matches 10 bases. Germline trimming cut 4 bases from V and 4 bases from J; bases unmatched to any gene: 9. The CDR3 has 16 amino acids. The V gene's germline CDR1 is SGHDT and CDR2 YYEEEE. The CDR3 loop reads CASSRSPAGGADTQYF. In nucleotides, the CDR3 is TGTGCCAGCAGCCGGTCCCCAGCGGGAGGGGCAGATACGCAGTATTTT.

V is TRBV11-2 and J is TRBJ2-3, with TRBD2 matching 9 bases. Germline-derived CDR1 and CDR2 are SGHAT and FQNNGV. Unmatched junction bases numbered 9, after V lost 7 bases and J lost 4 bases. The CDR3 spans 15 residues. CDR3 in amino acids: CASKGRGGWADTQYF. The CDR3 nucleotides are TGTGCCAGCAAGGGGCGGGGGGGCTGGGCAGATACGCAGTATTTT. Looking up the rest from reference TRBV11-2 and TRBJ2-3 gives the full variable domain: EAGVAQSPRYKIIEKRQSVAFWCNPISGHATLYWYQQILGQGPKLLIQFQNNGVVDDSQLPKDRFSAERLKGVDSTLKIQPAKLEDSAVYLCASKGRGGWADTQYFGPGTRLTVL.

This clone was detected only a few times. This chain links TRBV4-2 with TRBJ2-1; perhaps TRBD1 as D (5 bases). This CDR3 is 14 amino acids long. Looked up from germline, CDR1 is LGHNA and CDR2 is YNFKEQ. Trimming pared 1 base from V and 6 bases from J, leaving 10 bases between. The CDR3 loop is CASSQVGLRNEQFF. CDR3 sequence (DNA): TGTGCCAGCAGCCAAGTGGGGCTACGCAATGAGCAGTTCTTC.

Here the CDR3 DNA reads TGTGCCAGCAGTACGGCCGGGGTTGGTGAAAAACTGTTTTTT. Protein product: CASSTAGVGEKLFF. The J gene is TRBJ1-4, the V gene TRBV6-6; D call uncertain. The V gene lost 5 bases and the J gene lost 7 bases, with 14 bases spanning the gap. Germline assignment: CDR1 MNHNY and CDR2 SVGAGI (reference sequence). This CDR3 comprises 14 residues.

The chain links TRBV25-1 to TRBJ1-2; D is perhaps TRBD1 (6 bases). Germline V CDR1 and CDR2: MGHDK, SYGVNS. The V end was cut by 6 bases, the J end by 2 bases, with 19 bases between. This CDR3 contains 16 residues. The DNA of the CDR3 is TGTGCCAGCAGAAGACGTCCGGGACAAGAAAACTATGGCTACACCTTC. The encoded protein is CASRRRPGQENYGYTF.

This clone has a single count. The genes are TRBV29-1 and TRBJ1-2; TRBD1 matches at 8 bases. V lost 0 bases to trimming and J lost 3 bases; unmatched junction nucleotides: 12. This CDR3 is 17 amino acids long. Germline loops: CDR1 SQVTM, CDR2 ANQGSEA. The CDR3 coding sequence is TGCAGCGTTGAAGACCTCCCGAAGACAGGGGAGCACTATGGCTACACCTTC. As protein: CSVEDLPKTGEHYGYTF.

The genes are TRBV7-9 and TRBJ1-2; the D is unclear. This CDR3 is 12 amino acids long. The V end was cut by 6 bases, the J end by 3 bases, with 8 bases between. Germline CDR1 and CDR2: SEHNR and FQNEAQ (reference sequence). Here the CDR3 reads CASRTADYGYTF. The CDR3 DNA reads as TGTGCCAGCAGAACAGCGGACTATGGCTACACCTTC.

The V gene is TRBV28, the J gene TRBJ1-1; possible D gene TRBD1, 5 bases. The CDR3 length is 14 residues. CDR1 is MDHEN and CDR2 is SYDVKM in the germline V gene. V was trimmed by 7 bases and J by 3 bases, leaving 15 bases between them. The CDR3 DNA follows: TGTGCCAGCACCGTACATACGGGGGACACTGAAGCTTTCTTT. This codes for CASTVHTGDTEAFF.

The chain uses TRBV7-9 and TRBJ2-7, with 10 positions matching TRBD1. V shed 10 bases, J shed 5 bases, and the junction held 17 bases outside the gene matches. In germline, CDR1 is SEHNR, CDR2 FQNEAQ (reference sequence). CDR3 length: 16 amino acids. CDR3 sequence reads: CATGPSLWDRGNEQYF. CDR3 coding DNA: TGTGCCACCGGACCCTCTCTTTGGGACAGGGGCAACGAGCAGTACTTC.

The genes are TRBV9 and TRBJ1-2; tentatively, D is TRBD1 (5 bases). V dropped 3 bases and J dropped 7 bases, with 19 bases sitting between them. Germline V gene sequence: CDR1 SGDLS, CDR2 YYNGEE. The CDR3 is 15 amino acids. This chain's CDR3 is CASSGETGKGAGYTF. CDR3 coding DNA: TGTGCCAGCAGCGGCGAAACAGGAAAAGGCGCTGGCTACACCTTC.

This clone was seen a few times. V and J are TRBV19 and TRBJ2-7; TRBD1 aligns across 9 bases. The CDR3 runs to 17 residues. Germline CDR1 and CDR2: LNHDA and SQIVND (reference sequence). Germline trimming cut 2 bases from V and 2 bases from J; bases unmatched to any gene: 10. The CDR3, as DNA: TGTGCCAGTAGTATAATGGGGACCGGGACAGGGCCCTACGAGCAGTACTTC. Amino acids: CASSIMGTGTGPYEQYF. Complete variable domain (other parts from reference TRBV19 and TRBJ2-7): DGGITQSPKYLFRKEGQNVTLSCEQNLNHDAMYWYRQDPGQGLRLIYYSQIVNDFQKGDIAEGYSVSREKKESFPLTVTSAQKNPTAFYLCASSIMGTGTGPYEQYFGPGTRLTVT.

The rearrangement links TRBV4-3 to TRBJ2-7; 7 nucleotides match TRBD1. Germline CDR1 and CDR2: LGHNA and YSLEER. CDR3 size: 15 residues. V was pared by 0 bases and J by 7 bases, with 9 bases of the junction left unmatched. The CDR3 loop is CASSQDDRALREQYF. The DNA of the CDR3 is TGCGCCAGCAGCCAAGATGACAGGGCCTTGAGGGAGCAGTACTTC.